The entry that follows covers one TCR beta chain sequence. Its specificity is not known. The assay was immunoSEQ multiplex PCR, and TCRdb's table has in-frame clones only and misses some. The table includes about 81,000 clones, roughly 86% detected once. The CDR3 extends over 16 amino acids. Per germline, CDR1 MNHEY and CDR2 SMNVEV (reference sequence). V was trimmed by 5 bases and J by 4 bases, leaving 15 bases between them. The sample is drawn from a study of T cell responses to AZD1222 COVID-19 vaccine. Study results and limitations: Possibly, clonal diversity was underestimated; donors were largely white British and included more females. Baseline testing showed seropositivity in only five or six AZD1222 recipients.

This TCR was sampled from an adult who received the AZD1222 COVID-19 vaccine. The chain links TRBV27 to TRBJ1-6; D ambiguous. Sequences were derived from peripheral blood, sampled 28 days after the second AZD1222 dose. The CDR3: CASSLRVGVYNSPLHF. CDR3 nucleotide sequence: TGTGCCAGCAGTCTAAGGGTTGGCGTTTATAATTCACCCCTCCACTTT.